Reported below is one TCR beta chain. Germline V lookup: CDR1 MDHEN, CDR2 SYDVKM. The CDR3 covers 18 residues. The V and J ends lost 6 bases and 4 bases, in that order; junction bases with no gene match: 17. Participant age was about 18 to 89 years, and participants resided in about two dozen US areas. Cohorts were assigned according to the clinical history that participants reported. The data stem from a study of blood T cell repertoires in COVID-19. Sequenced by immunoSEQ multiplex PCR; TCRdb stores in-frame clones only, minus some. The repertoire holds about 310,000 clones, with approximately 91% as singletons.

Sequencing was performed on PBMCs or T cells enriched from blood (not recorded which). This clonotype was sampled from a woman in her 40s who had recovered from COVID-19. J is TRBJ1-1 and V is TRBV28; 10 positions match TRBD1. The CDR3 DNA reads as TGTGCCAGCAGCCTTCCCGGGACAGGGGCCGGGGGGAGCACTGAAGCTTTCTTT. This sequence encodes CASSLPGTGAGGSTEAFF.